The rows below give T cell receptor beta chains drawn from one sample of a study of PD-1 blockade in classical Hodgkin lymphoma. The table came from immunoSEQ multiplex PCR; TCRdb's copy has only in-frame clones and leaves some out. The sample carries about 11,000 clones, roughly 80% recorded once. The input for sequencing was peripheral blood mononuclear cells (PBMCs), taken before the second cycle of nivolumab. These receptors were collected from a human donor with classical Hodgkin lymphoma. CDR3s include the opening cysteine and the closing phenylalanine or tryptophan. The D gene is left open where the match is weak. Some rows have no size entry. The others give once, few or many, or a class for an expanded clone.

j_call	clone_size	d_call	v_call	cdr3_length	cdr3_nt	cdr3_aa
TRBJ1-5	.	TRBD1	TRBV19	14	TGTGCCAGTAGTAACGACAGGGTGGGCCAGCCCCAGCATTTT	CASSNDRVGQPQHF
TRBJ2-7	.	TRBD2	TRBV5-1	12	TGCGCCAGCACCCAGCGGGAGGGCGAGCAGTACTTC	CASTQREGEQYF
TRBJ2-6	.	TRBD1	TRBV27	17	TGTGCCAGCAGTCGACAGGGCGACGTGCGAGGGGCCAACGTCCTGACTTTC	CASSRQGDVRGANVLTF
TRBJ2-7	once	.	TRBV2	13	TGTGCCAGCGAGTCACGGGCCTCCTACGAGCAGTACTTC	CASESRASYEQYF
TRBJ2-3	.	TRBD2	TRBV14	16	TGTGCCAGCAGCCAAGCTAGCGGGATAAGAGTAGATACGCAGTATTTT	CASSQASGIRVDTQYF
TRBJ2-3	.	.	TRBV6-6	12	TGTGCCACCGCTAGGAACACAGATACGCAGTATTTT	CATARNTDTQYF
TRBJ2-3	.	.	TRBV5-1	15	TGCGCCAGCAGCCCCGAGGCCGCGAGCACAGATACGCAGTATTTT	CASSPEAASTDTQYF
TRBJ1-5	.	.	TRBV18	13	TGTGCCAGCTCACCGGATAGCAATCAGCCCCAGCATTTT	CASSPDSNQPQHF
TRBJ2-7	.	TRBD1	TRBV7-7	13	TGTGCCAGCAGCTTGGACAGGGGTTACGAGCAGTACTTC	CASSLDRGYEQYF
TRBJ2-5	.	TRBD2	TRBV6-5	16	TGTGCCAGCAGTTACACCCTCGGGACTATCAAAGAGACCCAGTACTTC	CASSYTLGTIKETQYF
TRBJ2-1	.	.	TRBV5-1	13	TGCGCCAGCAGCTTTTACGGATTCAATGAGCAGTTCTTC	CASSFYGFNEQFF
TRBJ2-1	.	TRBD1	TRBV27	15	TGTGCCAGCATCTTAGACAGGGGCCCCTACAATGAGCAGTTCTTC	CASILDRGPYNEQFF
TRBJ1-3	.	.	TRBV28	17	TGTGCCAGCAGTCCGCACACTGGGCTGAACTCTGGAAACACCATATATTTT	CASSPHTGLNSGNTIYF
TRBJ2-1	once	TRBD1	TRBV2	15	TGTGCCAGCAGTGTTACGGGACAGGGGGCAAGTGAGCAGTTCTTC	CASSVTGQGASEQFF
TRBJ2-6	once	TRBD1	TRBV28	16	TGTGCCAGCAGTCGGGACAGGGGGTCTGGGGCCAACGTCCTGACTTTC	CASSRDRGSGANVLTF
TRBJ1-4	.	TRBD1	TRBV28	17	TGTGCCAGCAGTTTGTATCCCTACAGGGGCGAAGATGAAAAACTGTTTTTT	CASSLYPYRGEDEKLFF
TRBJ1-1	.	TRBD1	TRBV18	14	TGTGCCAGCTCACGGGACAGGGGCCCTACTGAAGCTTTCTTT	CASSRDRGPTEAFF
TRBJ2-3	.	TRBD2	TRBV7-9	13	TGTGCCAGCAGCTGGGAGGGGTTGGATACGCAGTATTTT	CASSWEGLDTQYF
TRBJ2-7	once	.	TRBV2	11	TGTGCCAGCGCCAGGAGTTACGAGCAGTACTTC	CASARSYEQYF
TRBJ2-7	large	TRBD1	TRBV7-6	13	TGTGCCAGCAGCTTGGACAGGGGTTACGAGCAGTACTTC	CASSLDRGYEQYF
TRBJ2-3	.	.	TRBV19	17	TGTGCCAGTAGTATAGATCGGTGGAGGGGTTCCACAGATACGCAGTATTTT	CASSIDRWRGSTDTQYF
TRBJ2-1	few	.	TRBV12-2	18	TGTGCAAGTCGCTTAAATGAGGAAGGTCTAGCGGGAGGCAATGAGCAGTTCTTC	CASRLNEEGLAGGNEQFF
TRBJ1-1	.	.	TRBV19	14	TGTGCCAGTATGGCAGCCGTATTGAACACTGAAGCTTTCTTT	CASMAAVLNTEAFF
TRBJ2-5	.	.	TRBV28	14	TGTGCCAGCAGTTTCAGGGAAGGACGGGAGACCCAGTACTTC	CASSFREGRETQYF
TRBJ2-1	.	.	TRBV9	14	TGTGCCAGCAGCGAGGGACTGCCCCAGGATGAGCAGTTCTTC	CASSEGLPQDEQFF
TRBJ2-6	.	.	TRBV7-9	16	TGTGCCAGCAGCTTAGCTGGGAGTTCTGGGGCCAACGTCCTGACTTTC	CASSLAGSSGANVLTF
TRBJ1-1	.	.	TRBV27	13	TGTGCCAGCAGTTTAGGACAGTACACTGAAGCTTTCTTT	CASSLGQYTEAFF
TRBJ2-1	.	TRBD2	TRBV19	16	TGTGCCAGTAGTAACCCGGGAGGGTCCCTCTACAATGAGCAGTTCTTC	CASSNPGGSLYNEQFF